A selection of T cell receptor beta chains follows, all from one sample in a study of vaccination effects on CD4 cells after COVID-19. These receptors have no identified antigens. Generated by immunoSEQ multiplex PCR, the TCRdb table keeps only in-frame clones and is missing some. The table includes just under 75,000 clones, about four fifths detected once. The starting material was CD4+ T cells from PBMCs cultured with HCoV-NL63 spike peptides, obtained before COVID-19 vaccination. The receptors stem from a human donor who received a COVID-19 vaccine. The CDR3 runs from the conserved cysteine through the conserved F or W. Each record gives: clone size, D gene, V gene, CDR3 length, J gene, CDR3 protein, CDR3 DNA. A D gene is named only where the DNA matches it firmly. Clone size, where shown, is once, few, many, or a class for clones that have expanded.

clone_size: .
d_call: .
v_call: TRBV6-5
cdr3_length: 12
j_call: TRBJ1-6
cdr3_aa: CASTFRGSPLHF
cdr3_nt: TGTGCCAGCACGTTTAGGGGTTCACCCCTCCACTTT

clone_size: .
d_call: .
v_call: TRBV5-1
cdr3_length: 15
j_call: TRBJ1-5
cdr3_aa: CASSLAGAFNQPQHF
cdr3_nt: TGCGCCAGCAGCTTGGCAGGGGCTTTCAATCAGCCCCAGCATTTT

clone_size: once
d_call: .
v_call: TRBV6-5
cdr3_length: 13
j_call: TRBJ2-5
cdr3_aa: CASVTGPSETQYF
cdr3_nt: TGTGCCAGTGTTACAGGTCCCTCAGAGACCCAGTACTTC

clone_size: .
d_call: TRBD1
v_call: TRBV24-1
cdr3_length: 14
j_call: TRBJ2-3
cdr3_aa: CATSETGGTDTQYF
cdr3_nt: TGTGCCACCAGTGAAACAGGGGGAACAGATACGCAGTATTTT

clone_size: .
d_call: .
v_call: TRBV5-4
cdr3_length: 12
j_call: TRBJ2-1
cdr3_aa: CASSSKQGEQFF
cdr3_nt: TGTGCCAGCAGCTCTAAGCAAGGCGAGCAGTTCTTC

clone_size: .
d_call: .
v_call: TRBV5-1
cdr3_length: 11
j_call: TRBJ2-5
cdr3_aa: CASSYQETQYF
cdr3_nt: TGCGCCAGCAGCTACCAAGAGACCCAGTACTTC

clone_size: few
d_call: TRBD1
v_call: TRBV6-5
cdr3_length: 14
j_call: TRBJ1-4
cdr3_aa: CASRTDRGREKLFF
cdr3_nt: TGTGCCAGCAGAACGGACAGGGGGCGTGAAAAACTGTTTTTT

clone_size: .
d_call: .
v_call: TRBV7-2
cdr3_length: 14
j_call: TRBJ2-3
cdr3_aa: CASRWGAGADTQYF
cdr3_nt: TGTGCCAGCAGATGGGGCGCGGGCGCAGATACGCAGTATTTT

clone_size: .
d_call: TRBD2
v_call: TRBV28
cdr3_length: 16
j_call: TRBJ2-3
cdr3_aa: CASSFQAGDSTDTQYF
cdr3_nt: TGTGCCAGCAGTTTCCAGGCGGGGGATAGCACAGATACGCAGTATTTT

clone_size: .
d_call: TRBD1
v_call: TRBV12-5
cdr3_length: 13
j_call: TRBJ2-3
cdr3_aa: CASLQGGTDTQYF
cdr3_nt: TGTGCTAGCTTACAGGGGGGCACAGATACGCAGTATTTT

clone_size: .
d_call: .
v_call: TRBV2
cdr3_length: 14
j_call: TRBJ1-1
cdr3_aa: CATKGIDRSTEAFF
cdr3_nt: TGTGCCACCAAGGGGATCGATCGGAGCACTGAAGCTTTCTTT

clone_size: .
d_call: TRBD1
v_call: TRBV7-9
cdr3_length: 13
j_call: TRBJ1-4
cdr3_aa: CASSLGTVEKLFF
cdr3_nt: TGTGCCAGCAGCTTGGGGACAGTAGAAAAACTGTTTTTT

clone_size: .
d_call: TRBD2
v_call: TRBV4-2
cdr3_length: 17
j_call: TRBJ2-3
cdr3_aa: CASSQDPSGGGTDTQYF
cdr3_nt: TGTGCCAGCAGCCAAGATCCGAGCGGGGGCGGCACAGATACGCAGTATTTT

clone_size: .
d_call: .
v_call: TRBV6-5
cdr3_length: 15
j_call: TRBJ1-2
cdr3_aa: CASSYSSDLFAGYTF
cdr3_nt: TGTGCCAGCAGTTACTCGAGTGACCTATTTGCTGGCTACACCTTC

clone_size: .
d_call: .
v_call: TRBV30
cdr3_length: 16
j_call: TRBJ1-6
cdr3_aa: CAWSPAPGPLGVSLHF
cdr3_nt: TGTGCCTGGAGCCCAGCCCCGGGCCCCCTCGGGGTGTCCCTCCACTTT

clone_size: .
d_call: .
v_call: TRBV10-3
cdr3_length: 13
j_call: TRBJ2-5
cdr3_aa: CAISDRYQETQYF
cdr3_nt: TGTGCCATCAGTGACAGGTACCAAGAGACCCAGTACTTC

clone_size: .
d_call: .
v_call: TRBV6-2/TRBV6-3
cdr3_length: 14
j_call: TRBJ1-2
cdr3_aa: CASSYSLSDYGYTF
cdr3_nt: TGTGCCAGCAGTTACTCGCTGAGTGACTATGGCTACACCTTC

clone_size: .
d_call: .
v_call: TRBV6-6
cdr3_length: 15
j_call: TRBJ1-4
cdr3_aa: CASSPTQQSYEKLFF
cdr3_nt: TGTGCCAGCAGCCCTACCCAACAGTCGTATGAAAAACTGTTTTTT

clone_size: .
d_call: .
v_call: TRBV6-4
cdr3_length: 19
j_call: TRBJ1-4
cdr3_aa: CASSDSMAGLIPTNEKLFF
cdr3_nt: TGTGCCAGCAGTGACTCGATGGCAGGGCTGATTCCAACTAATGAAAAACTGTTTTTT

clone_size: .
d_call: TRBD1
v_call: TRBV5-1
cdr3_length: 15
j_call: TRBJ1-1
cdr3_aa: CASSSTGVGGTEAFF
cdr3_nt: TGCGCCAGCAGCTCAACAGGGGTAGGAGGAACTGAAGCTTTCTTT

clone_size: .
d_call: TRBD2
v_call: TRBV12-5
cdr3_length: 15
j_call: TRBJ2-2
cdr3_aa: CASGSRPGGTGELFF
cdr3_nt: TGTGCTAGTGGCTCTCGCCCCGGGGGGACCGGGGAGCTGTTTTTT

clone_size: .
d_call: .
v_call: TRBV2
cdr3_length: 13
j_call: TRBJ1-6
cdr3_aa: CASSGQYDSPLHF
cdr3_nt: TGTGCCAGCAGTGGACAGTACGATTCACCCCTCCACTTT

clone_size: once
d_call: .
v_call: TRBV20-1
cdr3_length: 13
j_call: TRBJ1-3
cdr3_aa: CSASLLSGNTIYF
cdr3_nt: TGCAGTGCTAGTCTCCTCTCTGGAAACACCATATATTTT

clone_size: .
d_call: .
v_call: TRBV14
cdr3_length: 17
j_call: TRBJ1-5
cdr3_aa: CASSQGRDAESNQPQHF
cdr3_nt: TGTGCCAGCAGCCAAGGACGGGACGCTGAGAGCAATCAGCCCCAGCATTTT

clone_size: .
d_call: .
v_call: TRBV7-2
cdr3_length: 14
j_call: TRBJ2-3
cdr3_aa: CASSSYRLDGTQYF
cdr3_nt: TGTGCCAGCAGCTCGTACAGACTCGACGGTACGCAGTATTTT

clone_size: .
d_call: .
v_call: TRBV9
cdr3_length: 14
j_call: TRBJ1-6
cdr3_aa: CASSVAGYNSPLHF
cdr3_nt: TGTGCCAGCAGCGTGGCAGGATATAATTCACCCCTCCACTTT

clone_size: few
d_call: .
v_call: TRBV21-1
cdr3_length: 14
j_call: TRBJ2-3
cdr3_aa: CASSRGTGIIVPYF
cdr3_nt: TGTGCCAGCAGCAGGGGGACAGGGATTATTGTGCCGTATTTT

clone_size: .
d_call: .
v_call: TRBV25-1
cdr3_length: 13
j_call: TRBJ2-5
cdr3_aa: CASSEYSVETQYF
cdr3_nt: TGTGCCAGCAGTGAATACAGCGTGGAGACCCAGTACTTC

clone_size: .
d_call: TRBD1
v_call: TRBV19
cdr3_length: 16
j_call: TRBJ1-4
cdr3_aa: CASSPKGDRNFEKLFF
cdr3_nt: TGTGCCAGTAGTCCAAAAGGGGACAGGAACTTTGAAAAACTGTTTTTT

clone_size: .
d_call: .
v_call: TRBV5-5
cdr3_length: 13
j_call: TRBJ2-5
cdr3_aa: CASSSQGQETQYF
cdr3_nt: TGTGCCAGCAGCTCGCAGGGGCAAGAGACCCAGTACTTC

clone_size: .
d_call: .
v_call: TRBV12-3/TRBV12-4
cdr3_length: 13
j_call: TRBJ2-1
cdr3_aa: CASSPGLNHEQFF
cdr3_nt: TGTGCCAGCAGTCCGGGACTCAACCATGAGCAGTTCTTC

clone_size: .
d_call: .
v_call: TRBV6-5
cdr3_length: 15
j_call: TRBJ1-1
cdr3_aa: CASSRDLPLNTEAFF
cdr3_nt: TGTGCCAGCAGTAGGGATCTTCCACTGAACACTGAAGCTTTCTTT

clone_size: .
d_call: TRBD1
v_call: TRBV24-1
cdr3_length: 12
j_call: TRBJ1-2
cdr3_aa: CATSQGTAGYTF
cdr3_nt: TGTGCCACCAGTCAGGGGACAGCTGGCTACACCTTC

clone_size: few
d_call: TRBD1
v_call: TRBV5-4
cdr3_length: 17
j_call: TRBJ2-3
cdr3_aa: CASSLFMTGGELDTQYF
cdr3_nt: TGTGCCAGCAGCCTATTTATGACAGGGGGCGAGTTAGATACGCAGTATTTT

clone_size: .
d_call: TRBD1
v_call: TRBV19
cdr3_length: 16
j_call: TRBJ2-6
cdr3_aa: CASSGQELLVTNVLTF
cdr3_nt: TGTGCCAGTAGCGGACAGGAATTGCTCGTGACCAACGTCCTGACTTTC

clone_size: .
d_call: .
v_call: TRBV5-4
cdr3_length: 13
j_call: TRBJ2-2
cdr3_aa: CASSRDRDGELFF
cdr3_nt: TGTGCCAGCAGCCGTGACCGGGACGGGGAGCTGTTTTTT

clone_size: .
d_call: TRBD1
v_call: TRBV5-8
cdr3_length: 16
j_call: TRBJ2-3
cdr3_aa: CASSLLPGQGTDTQYF
cdr3_nt: TGTGCCAGCAGCTTACTCCCGGGACAGGGCACAGATACGCAGTATTTT